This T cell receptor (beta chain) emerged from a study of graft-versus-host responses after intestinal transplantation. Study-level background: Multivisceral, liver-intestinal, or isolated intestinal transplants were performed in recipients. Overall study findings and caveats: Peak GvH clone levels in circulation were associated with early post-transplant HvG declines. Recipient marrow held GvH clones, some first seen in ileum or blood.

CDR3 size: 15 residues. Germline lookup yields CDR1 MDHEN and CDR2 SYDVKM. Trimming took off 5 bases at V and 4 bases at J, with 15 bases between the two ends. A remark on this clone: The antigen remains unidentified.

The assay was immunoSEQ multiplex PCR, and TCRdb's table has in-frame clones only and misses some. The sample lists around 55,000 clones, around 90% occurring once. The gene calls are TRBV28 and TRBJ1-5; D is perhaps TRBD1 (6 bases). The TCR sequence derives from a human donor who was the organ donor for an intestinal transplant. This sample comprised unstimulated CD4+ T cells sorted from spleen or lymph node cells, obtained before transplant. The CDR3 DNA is TGTGCCAGCAGTCCTTCCGGGGGGACAAATCAGCCCCAGCATTTT. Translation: CASSPSGGTNQPQHF.